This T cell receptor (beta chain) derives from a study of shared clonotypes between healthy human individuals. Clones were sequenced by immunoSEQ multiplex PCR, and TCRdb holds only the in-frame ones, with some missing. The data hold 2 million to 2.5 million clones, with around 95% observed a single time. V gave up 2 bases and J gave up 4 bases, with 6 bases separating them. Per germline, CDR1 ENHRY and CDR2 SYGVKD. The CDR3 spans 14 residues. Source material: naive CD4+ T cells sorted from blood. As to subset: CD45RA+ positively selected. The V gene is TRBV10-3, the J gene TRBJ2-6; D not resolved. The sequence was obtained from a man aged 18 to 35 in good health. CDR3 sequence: CAISEGPGANVLTF. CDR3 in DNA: TGTGCCATCAGTGAGGGGCCCGGGGCCAACGTCCTGACTTTC.